The present T cell receptor (beta chain) was sequenced within a study of blood T cells in healthy people across ages. Study-level points and caveats: Higher naive T cell percentage went strongly together with higher TCR beta diversity. In the absence of known donor CMV status, changes in expanded clonotypes were possibly confounded.

In the case of this clonotype: The antigen is unknown.

Germline CDR1 DFQATT, CDR2 SNEGSKA (reference sequence). The CDR3 covers 14 residues. V was clipped by 3 bases and J by 9 bases, with 18 bases between them. A second PCR of 7 to 11 cycles used a sample-barcoded 5' primer and a J-beta primer mix. Using its own MiXCR run on the 5' RACE reads, TCRdb lists one record per CDR3 protein. This sample has 800,000 to 950,000 distinct CDR3 sequences, with roughly 28% found just once. The same sample was also studied in work on T cells of mothers and their children. From that second work: Related mother-child pairs shared slightly more overlap than unrelated pairs, but the difference was non-significant.

Input material: blood. V is TRBV20-1 and J is TRBJ2-1, with unresolved D. The sequence came from a woman aged 40 to 50 in good health. CDR3 in DNA: TGCAGTGCTAGGATACAAGGAGCGTTGGTTGAGCAGTTCTTC. As protein: CSARIQGALVEQFF.